This T cell receptor (beta chain) was identified in a study of cytomegalovirus exposure and HLA in healthy donors. Study as a whole: About 80 million unique TCRs from HLA-typed donors made up an early data release. Falling in the Caucasian-associated ancestry cluster were about 80% of a few hundred genotyped donors. General study points: Later on, an analysis showed TCR association rates differing by HLA locus, with DRB1 the most and HLA-C the fewest. Fewer N-insertions than the roughly 630-donor mean were reportedly shown by an Asian-associated ancestry cluster in a later analysis.

The PCR used 60 Vbeta and 13 Jbeta primers. Generated by immunoSEQ multiplex PCR, the TCRdb table keeps only in-frame clones and is missing some. The table shows more than 110,000 clones, with 73% occurring only once. Trimming took 0 bases from V and 3 from J; bases not matched to a gene: 12. The CDR3 has 18 amino acids. A word on this clone: Its specificity is unknown.

The chain recombines TRBV23-1 with TRBJ2-7; 9 bases are shared with TRBD1. TRBV23-1 is marked as an open reading frame, function uncertain. Sequencing used PBMCs. This TCR derives from a human donor in good health. CDR3 sequence reads: CASSQSVGLGTGNYEQYF. As DNA, the CDR3 is TGCGCCAGCAGTCAATCGGTAGGATTGGGGACAGGGAACTACGAGCAGTACTTC.